These 20 T cell receptor beta chains were sequenced from one sample in a study of blood T cell repertoires in COVID-19. Using immunoSEQ multiplex PCR, the repertoire was profiled, and TCRdb retains in-frame clones only, with some absent. This sample carries some 190,000 clones, around 86% of them seen once, and the ten largest clones take 20% to 25%. The sample taken for sequencing was PBMCs or T cells enriched from blood (not recorded which). These receptors were taken from a woman aged 40 to 50 in a cohort exposed to, infected with or recovered from COVID-19 (not recorded which).

The J gene is TRBJ2-7, the V gene TRBV4-1, with D perhaps matching TRBD2 (5 bases). Between the trimmed V and J ends, which lost 4 bases and 2 bases, there was a span of 12 bases. Germline assignment: CDR1 MGHRA and CDR2 YSYEKL. This CDR3 contains 14 residues. CDR3 loop: CASSPWTGPYEQYF. In DNA form, the CDR3 reads TGCGCCAGCAGCCCCTGGACTGGACCCTACGAGCAGTACTTC.

V and J are TRBV6-1 and TRBJ2-7, with no clear D. Between the trimmed V and J ends, which lost 2 bases and 3 bases, there was a span of 8 bases. The CDR3 is 13 amino acids. Germline V CDR1 and CDR2: MNHNS, SASEGT. The CDR3 DNA follows: TGTGCCAGCAGTGAATGGAACAGCTACGAGCAGTACTTC. This encodes CASSEWNSYEQYF.

CDR3 sequence reads: CASSLGLSMNTEAFF. The CDR3 DNA sequence: TGTGCCAGCAGCTTGGGTCTGAGCATGAACACTGAAGCTTTCTTT. V gene TRBV5-8 combines with J gene TRBJ1-1; D unresolved. Trimming took 0 bases from V and 0 from J, leaving 9 bases between them. CDR1 is SGHTS, CDR2 YDEGEE, per germline. The CDR3 contains 15 residues.

The V gene is TRBV18, the J gene TRBJ1-2; possible D gene TRBD1, 5 bases. The V end was cut by 2 bases, the J end by 3 bases, with 13 bases between. The CDR3 is 15 residues long. Per the germline V gene, CDR1 is KGHSH and CDR2 is LQKENI. CDR3 sequence reads: CASSPGTLRDYGYTF. The CDR3 nucleotides read TGTGCCAGCTCACCAGGGACTCTCCGGGACTATGGCTACACCTTC.

In DNA, the CDR3 is TGTGCCAGCAGCCCCGGAGGTCGGGGGCAGTTCTTC. This translates into CASSPGGRGQFF. The genes are TRBV6-5 and TRBJ2-1; tentative D call: TRBD2 (5 bases). Deletions cut 6 bases from V and 12 bases from J, with 15 bases between. The CDR3 consists of 12 residues. Per germline, CDR1 MNHEY and CDR2 SVGAGI.

The rearrangement links TRBV6-5 to TRBJ2-1; tentatively, D is TRBD2 (7 bases). Germline assignment: CDR1 MNHEY and CDR2 SVGAGI. Deletions cut 8 bases from V and 5 bases from J, with 13 bases between. The CDR3 is made up of 13 amino acids. This chain's CDR3 is CASGRGGDNEQFF. The CDR3 coding sequence is TGTGCCAGCGGAAGAGGGGGGGACAATGAGCAGTTCTTC.

This chain joins TRBV4-2 and TRBJ1-1, with 10 bases matching TRBD1. The CDR3 totals 18 residues. CDR1 and CDR2 from the germline V gene are LGHNA and YNFKEQ. The V segment lost 8 bases and the J segment 1 base; nucleotides outside the gene matches: 16. CDR3 loop: CASEGNSGTGVPNTEAFF. The DNA of the CDR3 is TGTGCCAGCGAGGGGAATTCCGGGACAGGGGTCCCGAACACTGAAGCTTTCTTT.

The rearrangement joins TRBV5-8 to TRBJ2-3, with D maybe TRBD2 (6 bases). V lost 3 bases and J lost 6, with 20 bases in between. This CDR3 comprises 16 residues. CDR1 is SGHTS and CDR2 is YDEGEE in the germline V gene. The CDR3 DNA sequence: TGTGCCAGCAGCTATTCGACTAGGCTTATGACGGATACGCAGTATTTT. Protein product: CASSYSTRLMTDTQYF.

The V and J genes are TRBV11-2 and TRBJ2-7; 8 bases align to TRBD1. V trimming: 4 bases; J trimming: 4 bases; junction bases outside the gene matches: 9. This CDR3 is built from 15 residues. Looked up from germline, CDR1 is SGHAT and CDR2 is FQNNGV. The DNA of the CDR3 is TGTGCCAGCAGCTCCCGAGCAGGGGGCGGGTACGAGCAGTACTTC. Its translation: CASSSRAGGGYEQYF. Full variable domain (rest looked up from reference TRBV11-2 and TRBJ2-7): EAGVAQSPRYKIIEKRQSVAFWCNPISGHATLYWYQQILGQGPKLLIQFQNNGVVDDSQLPKDRFSAERLKGVDSTLKIQPAKLEDSAVYLCASSSRAGGGYEQYFGPGTRLTVT.

Comments on this clone: Other DNA sequences from this sample encode an identical CDR3 as well. This rearrangement joins TRBV7-9 to TRBJ1-1; D may be TRBD1 (5 bases). This CDR3 has 15 residues. Germline lookup yields CDR1 SEHNR and CDR2 FQNEAQ (reference sequence). V lost 0 bases to trimming and J lost 4 bases, with 12 bases between them. The CDR3 DNA is TGTGCCAGCAGCTTAGCCGGCCGGGGGGGCACTGAAGCTTTCTTT. It codes for CASSLAGRGGTEAFF.

The rearrangement links TRBV6-2 or TRBV6-3 to TRBJ2-2, with D perhaps TRBD1 (5 bases). Per germline, CDR1 MNHEY and CDR2 SVGEGT. This CDR3 has 16 amino acids. V lost 1 base and J 7 bases, leaving 16 bases between the germline ends. CDR3 DNA: TGTGCCAGCAGTTACTATACTCGTCAGGGAAGCGGGGAGCTGTTTTTT. It translates to CASSYYTRQGSGELFF.

The chain has TRBV4-1 and TRBJ2-2; possibly TRBD2 for D (6 bases). This CDR3 is built from 18 residues. Trimming cost V 2 bases and J 2 bases, with 18 bases left between them. CDR1 MGHRA and CDR2 YSYEKL come from the germline V gene. This CDR3 reads CASSQRVGDGSNTGELFF. The CDR3 DNA follows: TGCGCCAGCAGCCAAAGGGTGGGTGACGGGAGCAACACCGGGGAGCTGTTTTTT.

The table lists this clone with a few counts. This rearrangement joins TRBV30 to TRBJ1-5; the D is unclear. V lost 8 bases, J lost 6 bases, and 20 bases lay in between. From germline, CDR1 is GTSNPN and CDR2 SVGIG (reference sequence). The CDR3 totals 14 residues. The CDR3 is CAAEVGRGAQPQHF. The CDR3 bases are TGTGCCGCCGAGGTAGGCCGAGGTGCTCAGCCCCAGCATTTT. Complete variable domain (other parts from reference TRBV30 and TRBJ1-5): SQTIHQWPATLVQPVGSPLSLECTVEGTSNPNLYWYRQAAGRGLQLLFYSVGIGQISSEVPQNLSASRPQDRQFILSSKKLLLSDSGFYLCAAEVGRGAQPQHFGDGTRLSIL.

Here the CDR3 reads CASSDARQPQHF. Here the CDR3 DNA reads TGTGCCAGCAGTGATGCCAGACAGCCCCAGCATTTT. The chain recombines TRBV2 with TRBJ1-5; unclear D gene. The CDR3 loop spans 12 amino acids. Trimming took off 3 bases at V and 7 bases at J, with 7 bases between the two ends. Germline lookup yields CDR1 SNHLY and CDR2 FYNNEI.

In this sample, this clone turned up a few times. This chain links TRBV11-3 with TRBJ2-5; 7 bases are shared with TRBD1. Germline loops: CDR1 SGHNT, CDR2 YENEEA. The V gene end was trimmed by 2 bases and the J gene end by 5 bases; junction bases not matched to a gene: 8. This CDR3 spans 15 amino acids. For the CDR3, the DNA is TGTGCCAGCAGCTTACGGGCAGGGGGAACGGAGACCCAGTACTTC. Its protein is CASSLRAGGTETQYF.

The V gene is TRBV2, the J gene TRBJ1-5; D is unresolved. The CDR3 runs to 13 residues. Germline V gives CDR1 SNHLY, CDR2 FYNNEI. The germline V and J ends were trimmed by 7 bases and 4 bases, with 11 bases remaining between them. CDR3 in DNA: TGTGCCAGCACCCCGGGTCCAAATCAGCCCCAGCATTTT. Translating gives CASTPGPNQPQHF.

This clone was observed a handful of times. CDR3 DNA: TGTGCCAGCAGCCTTGGCACAGATACGCAGTATTTT. Encoded protein: CASSLGTDTQYF. The chain employs TRBV9 and TRBJ2-3, with unresolved D. The CDR3 is 12 amino acids. Germline V CDR1 and CDR2: SGDLS, YYNGEE. V dropped 4 bases and J dropped 1 base, with 4 bases sitting between them.

CDR3 sequence reads: CASSLDKKYF. Written as DNA, the CDR3 is TGTGCCAGCAGCTTAGACAAAAAGTATTTT. The chain recombines TRBV7-9 with TRBJ2-3; D gene unclear. V was pared by 1 base and J by 13 bases, with 6 bases between. Germline CDR1 is SEHNR and CDR2 is FQNEAQ (reference sequence). This CDR3 has 10 amino acids.

In this sample, this clone turned up once. The chain carries TRBV5-1 and TRBJ2-3; 8 positions match TRBD2. Germline CDR1 is SGHRS and CDR2 is YFSETQ. V lost 2 bases to trimming and J lost 5 bases; unmatched junction nucleotides: 7. The CDR3 extends over 15 amino acids. CDR3: CASSLGGGMGDTQYF. CDR3 nucleotide sequence: TGCGCCAGCAGCTTAGGCGGGGGGATGGGAGATACGCAGTATTTT.

This clone was recorded a few times. The chain has TRBV11-3 and TRBJ2-5; D is perhaps TRBD2 (6 bases). V lost 5 bases to trimming and J lost 2 bases, with 12 bases between them. CDR3 length: 14 amino acids. In germline, CDR1 is SGHNT, CDR2 YENEEA. The CDR3 sequence: CASSARRGQETQYF. In nucleotides, the CDR3 is TGTGCCAGCAGCGCCCGACGGGGGCAAGAGACCCAGTACTTC.